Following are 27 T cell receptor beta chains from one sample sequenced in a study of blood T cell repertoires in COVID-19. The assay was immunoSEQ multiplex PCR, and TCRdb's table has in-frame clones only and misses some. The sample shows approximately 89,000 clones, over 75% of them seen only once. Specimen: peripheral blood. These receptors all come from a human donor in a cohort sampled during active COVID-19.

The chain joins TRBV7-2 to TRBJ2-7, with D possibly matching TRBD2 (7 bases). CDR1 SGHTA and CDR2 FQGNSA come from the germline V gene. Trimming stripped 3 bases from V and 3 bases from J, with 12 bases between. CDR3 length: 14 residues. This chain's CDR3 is CASSFVGGDYEQYF. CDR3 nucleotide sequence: TGTGCCAGCAGCTTTGTAGGGGGGGACTACGAGCAGTACTTC.

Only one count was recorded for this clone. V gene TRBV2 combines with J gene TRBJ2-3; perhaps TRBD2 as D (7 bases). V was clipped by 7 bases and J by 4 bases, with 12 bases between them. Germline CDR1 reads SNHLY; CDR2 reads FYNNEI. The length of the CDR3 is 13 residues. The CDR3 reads CASNREGADTQYF. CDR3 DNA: TGTGCCAGCAACAGGGAGGGTGCAGATACGCAGTATTTT.

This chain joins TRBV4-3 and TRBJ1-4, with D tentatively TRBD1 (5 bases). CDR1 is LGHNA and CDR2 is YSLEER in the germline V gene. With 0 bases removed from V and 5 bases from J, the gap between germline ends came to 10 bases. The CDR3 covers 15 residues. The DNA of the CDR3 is TGCGCCAGCAGCCAAGAAGGGGTGTTAAATGAAAAACTGTTTTTT. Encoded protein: CASSQEGVLNEKLFF.

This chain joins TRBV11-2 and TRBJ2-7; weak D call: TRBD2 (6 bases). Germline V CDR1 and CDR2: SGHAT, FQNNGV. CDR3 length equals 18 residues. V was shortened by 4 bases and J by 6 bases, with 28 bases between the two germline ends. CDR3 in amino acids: CASSSTKGLRTGVREQYF. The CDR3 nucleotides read TGTGCCAGCAGCTCCACTAAGGGACTCCGAACAGGAGTACGCGAGCAGTACTTC.

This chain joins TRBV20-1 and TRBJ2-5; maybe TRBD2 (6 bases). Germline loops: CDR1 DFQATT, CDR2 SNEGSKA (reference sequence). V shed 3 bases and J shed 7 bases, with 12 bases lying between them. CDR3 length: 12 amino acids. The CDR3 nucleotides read TGCAGTGCTAGTAGGTCGGGAGTGACCCAGTACTTC. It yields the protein CSASRSGVTQYF.

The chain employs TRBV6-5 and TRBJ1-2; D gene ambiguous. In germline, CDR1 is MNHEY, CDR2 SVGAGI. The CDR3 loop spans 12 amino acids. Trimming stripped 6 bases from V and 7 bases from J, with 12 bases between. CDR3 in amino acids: CASRWVEGGYTF. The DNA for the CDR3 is TGTGCCAGCAGATGGGTGGAGGGTGGCTACACCTTC.

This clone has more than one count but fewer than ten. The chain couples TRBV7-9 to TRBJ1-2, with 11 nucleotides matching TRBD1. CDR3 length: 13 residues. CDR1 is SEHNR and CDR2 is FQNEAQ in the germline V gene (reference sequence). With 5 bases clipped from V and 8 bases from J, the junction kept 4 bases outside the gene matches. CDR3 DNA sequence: TGTGCCAGCAGCGGACAGGGGGCCGGAGGCTACACCTTC. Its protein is CASSGQGAGGYTF.

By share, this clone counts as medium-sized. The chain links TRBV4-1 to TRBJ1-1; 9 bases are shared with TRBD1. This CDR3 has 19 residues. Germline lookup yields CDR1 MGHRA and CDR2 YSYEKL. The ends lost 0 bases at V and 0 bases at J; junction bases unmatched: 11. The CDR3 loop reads CASSQDPDRGDIMNTEAFF. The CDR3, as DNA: TGCGCCAGCAGCCAAGATCCTGACAGGGGGGATATAATGAACACTGAAGCTTTCTTT.

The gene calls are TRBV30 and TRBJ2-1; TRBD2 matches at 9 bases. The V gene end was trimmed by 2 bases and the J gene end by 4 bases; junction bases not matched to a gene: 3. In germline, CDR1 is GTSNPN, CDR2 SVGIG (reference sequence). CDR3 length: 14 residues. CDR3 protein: CAWSRSGGYNEQFF. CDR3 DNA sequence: TGTGCCTGGAGTCGGAGCGGGGGGTACAATGAGCAGTTCTTC.

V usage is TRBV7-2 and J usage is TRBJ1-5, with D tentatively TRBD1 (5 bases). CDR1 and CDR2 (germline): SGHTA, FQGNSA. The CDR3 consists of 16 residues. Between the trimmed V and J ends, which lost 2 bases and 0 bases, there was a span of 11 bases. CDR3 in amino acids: CASSLTGHFSNQPQHF. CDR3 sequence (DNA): TGTGCCAGCAGCTTAACCGGACACTTTAGCAATCAGCCCCAGCATTTT. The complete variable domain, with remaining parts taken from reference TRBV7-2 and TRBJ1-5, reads GAGVSQSPSNKVTEKGKDVELRCDPISGHTALYWYRQSLGQGLEFLIYFQGNSAPDKSGLPSDRFSAERTGGSVSTLTIQRTQQEDSAVYLCASSLTGHFSNQPQHFGDGTRLSIL.

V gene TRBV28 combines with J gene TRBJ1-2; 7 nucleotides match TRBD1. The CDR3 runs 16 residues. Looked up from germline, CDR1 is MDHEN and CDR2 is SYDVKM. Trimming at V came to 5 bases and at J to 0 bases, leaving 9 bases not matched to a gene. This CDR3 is CASSVGGQIANYGYTF. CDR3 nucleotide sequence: TGTGCCAGCAGTGTGGGGGGACAGATAGCTAACTATGGCTACACCTTC.

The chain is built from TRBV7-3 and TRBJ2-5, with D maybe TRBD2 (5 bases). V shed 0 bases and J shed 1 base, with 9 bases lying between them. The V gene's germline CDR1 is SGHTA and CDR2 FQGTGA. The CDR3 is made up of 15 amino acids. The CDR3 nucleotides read TGTGCCAGCAGCTTAACTCCTAGCCCCCAAGAGACCCAGTACTTC. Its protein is CASSLTPSPQETQYF.

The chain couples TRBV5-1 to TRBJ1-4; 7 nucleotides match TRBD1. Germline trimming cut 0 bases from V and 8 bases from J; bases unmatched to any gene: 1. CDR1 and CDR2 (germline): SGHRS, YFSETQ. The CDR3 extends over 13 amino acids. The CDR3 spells CASSLVGQEKLFF. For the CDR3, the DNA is TGCGCCAGCAGCTTGGTGGGACAGGAAAAACTGTTTTTT. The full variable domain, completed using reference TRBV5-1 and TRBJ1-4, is KAGVTQTPRYLIKTRGQQVTLSCSPISGHRSVSWYQQTPGQGLQFLFEYFSETQRNKGNFPGRFSGRQFSNSRSEMNVSTLELGDSALYLCASSLVGQEKLFFGSGTQLSVL.

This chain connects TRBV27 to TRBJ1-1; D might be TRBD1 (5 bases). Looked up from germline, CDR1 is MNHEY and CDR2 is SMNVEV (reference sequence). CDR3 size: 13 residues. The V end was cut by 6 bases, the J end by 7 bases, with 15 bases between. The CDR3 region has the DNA TGTGCCAGCAGCCGGGCGGGGGACCGTGAAGCTTTCTTT. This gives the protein CASSRAGDREAFF.

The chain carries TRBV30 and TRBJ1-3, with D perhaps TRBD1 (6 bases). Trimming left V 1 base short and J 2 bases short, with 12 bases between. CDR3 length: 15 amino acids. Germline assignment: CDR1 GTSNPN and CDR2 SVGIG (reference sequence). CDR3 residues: CAWSGHTGTGNTIYF. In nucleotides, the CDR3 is TGTGCCTGGAGTGGCCATACAGGGACTGGAAACACCATATATTTT.

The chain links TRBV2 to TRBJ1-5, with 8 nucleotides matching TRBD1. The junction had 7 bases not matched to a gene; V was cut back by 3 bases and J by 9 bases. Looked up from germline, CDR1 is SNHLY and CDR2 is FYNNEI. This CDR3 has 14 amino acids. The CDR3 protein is CASSEGDRYPPQHF. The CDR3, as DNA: TGTGCCAGCAGTGAGGGGGACAGGTACCCGCCCCAGCATTTT. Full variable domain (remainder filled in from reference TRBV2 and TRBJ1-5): EPEVTQTPSHQVTQMGQEVILRCVPISNHLYFYWYRQILGQKVEFLVSFYNNEISEKSEIFDDQFSVERPDGSNFTLKIRSTKLEDSAMYFCASSEGDRYPPQHFGDGTRLSIL.

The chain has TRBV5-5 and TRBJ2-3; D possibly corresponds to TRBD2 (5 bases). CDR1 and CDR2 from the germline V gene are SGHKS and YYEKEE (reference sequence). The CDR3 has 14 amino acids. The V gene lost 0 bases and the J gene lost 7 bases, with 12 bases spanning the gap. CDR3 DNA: TGTGCCAGCAGCTTGGGACTACCGGGATATACGCAGTATTTT. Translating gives CASSLGLPGYTQYF.

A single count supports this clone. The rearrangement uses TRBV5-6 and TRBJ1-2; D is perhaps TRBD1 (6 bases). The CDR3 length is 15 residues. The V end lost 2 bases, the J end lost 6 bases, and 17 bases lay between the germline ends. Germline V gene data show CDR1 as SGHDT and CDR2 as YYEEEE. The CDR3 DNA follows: TGTGCCAGCAGCTTCCCCCTGGGGGCTAGGGATGGCTACACCTTC. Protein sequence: CASSFPLGARDGYTF.

The CDR3 region has the DNA TGTGCCAGCAGCCCGGGACTAGCGGGGGCCTACAATGAGCAGTTCTTC. Amino acids: CASSPGLAGAYNEQFF. The rearrangement links TRBV5-4 to TRBJ2-1, with 14 bases that match TRBD2. The V gene's germline CDR1 is SGHNT and CDR2 YYREEE (reference sequence). V shed 4 bases, J shed 2 bases, and the junction held 2 bases outside the gene matches. The CDR3 has 16 residues.

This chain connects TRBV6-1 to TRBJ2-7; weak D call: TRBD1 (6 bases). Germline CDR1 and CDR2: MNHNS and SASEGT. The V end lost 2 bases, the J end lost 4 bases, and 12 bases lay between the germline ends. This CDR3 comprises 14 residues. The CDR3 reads CASSEWDTRYEQYF. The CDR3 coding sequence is TGTGCCAGCAGTGAATGGGACACTCGATACGAGCAGTACTTC.

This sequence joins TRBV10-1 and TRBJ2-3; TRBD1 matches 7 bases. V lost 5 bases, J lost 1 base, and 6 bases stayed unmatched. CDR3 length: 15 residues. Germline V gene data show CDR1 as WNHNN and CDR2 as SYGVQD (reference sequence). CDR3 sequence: CASSPYGTGTDTQYF. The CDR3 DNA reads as TGCGCCAGCAGTCCCTACGGGACAGGCACAGATACGCAGTATTTT.

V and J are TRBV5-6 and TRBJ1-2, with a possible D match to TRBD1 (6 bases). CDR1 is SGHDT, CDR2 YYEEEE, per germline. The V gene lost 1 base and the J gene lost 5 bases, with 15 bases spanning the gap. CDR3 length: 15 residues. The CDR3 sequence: CASSLLQGVQYGYTF. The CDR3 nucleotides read TGTGCCAGCAGCTTGCTACAGGGAGTACAGTATGGCTACACCTTC.

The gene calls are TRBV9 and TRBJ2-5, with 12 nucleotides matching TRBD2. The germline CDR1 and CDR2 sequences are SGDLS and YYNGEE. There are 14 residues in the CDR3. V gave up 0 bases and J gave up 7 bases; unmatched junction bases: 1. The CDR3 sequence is CASSVASGGGTQYF. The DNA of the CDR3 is TGTGCCAGCAGCGTAGCTAGCGGGGGGGGGACCCAGTACTTC. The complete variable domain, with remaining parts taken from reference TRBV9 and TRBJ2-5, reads DSGVTQTPKHLITATGQRVTLRCSPRSGDLSVYWYQQSLDQGLQFLIQYYNGEERAKGNILERFSAQQFPDLHSELNLSSLELGDSALYFCASSVASGGGTQYFGPGTRLLVL.

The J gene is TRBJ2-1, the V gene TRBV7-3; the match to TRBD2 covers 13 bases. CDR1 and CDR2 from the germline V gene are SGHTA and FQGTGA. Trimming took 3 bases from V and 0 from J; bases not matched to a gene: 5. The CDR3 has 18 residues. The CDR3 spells CASSLTSGGPSSYNEQFF. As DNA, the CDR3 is TGTGCCAGCAGCTTGACTAGCGGGGGGCCAAGCTCCTACAATGAGCAGTTCTTC. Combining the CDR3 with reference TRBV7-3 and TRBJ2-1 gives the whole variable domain GAGVSQTPSNKVTEKGKYVELRCDPISGHTALYWYRQSLGQGPEFLIYFQGTGAADDSGLPNDRFFAVRPEGSVSTLKIQRTERGDSAVYLCASSLTSGGPSSYNEQFFGPGTRLTVL.

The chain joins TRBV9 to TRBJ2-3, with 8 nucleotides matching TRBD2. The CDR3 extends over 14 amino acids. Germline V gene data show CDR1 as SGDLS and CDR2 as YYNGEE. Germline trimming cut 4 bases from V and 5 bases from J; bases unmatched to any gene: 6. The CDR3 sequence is CASSLGLAGDTQYF. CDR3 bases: TGTGCCAGCAGCCTAGGACTAGCAGGAGATACGCAGTATTTT.

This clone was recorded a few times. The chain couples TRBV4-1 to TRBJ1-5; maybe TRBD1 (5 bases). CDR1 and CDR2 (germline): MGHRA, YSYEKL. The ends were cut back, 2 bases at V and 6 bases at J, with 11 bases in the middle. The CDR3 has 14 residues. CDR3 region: CASSQQGGSQPQHF. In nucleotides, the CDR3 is TGCGCCAGCAGCCAACAGGGTGGTAGTCAGCCCCAGCATTTT.

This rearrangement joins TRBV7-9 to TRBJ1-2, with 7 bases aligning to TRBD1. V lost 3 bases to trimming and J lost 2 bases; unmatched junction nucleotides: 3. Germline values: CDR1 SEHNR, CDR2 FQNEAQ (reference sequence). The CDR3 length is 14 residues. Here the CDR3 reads CASSFRQGNYGYTF. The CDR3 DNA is TGTGCCAGCAGCTTCCGACAGGGCAACTATGGCTACACCTTC. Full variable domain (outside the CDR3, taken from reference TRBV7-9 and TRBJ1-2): DTGVSQNPRHKITKRGQNVTFRCDPISEHNRLYWYRQTLGQGPEFLTYFQNEAQLEKSRLLSDRFSAERPKGSFSTLEIQRTEQGDSAMYLCASSFRQGNYGYTFGSGTRLTVV.